The source of this TCR beta chain is a study of identical twins. Each CDR3 protein is one row after TCRdb ran MiXCR on the 5' RACE reads. In the table there are 1.5 million or so distinct CDR3 sequences, about 31% of which are singletons. This CDR3 has 15 residues. Concerning this clonotype: Compared with germline, one end of the junction differs, possibly owing to a read error.

The receptor was isolated from a newborn girl in good health. The chain links TRBV12-3 or TRBV12-4 to TRBJ2-3; TRBD2 aligns across 13 bases. Sample: cord blood. CDR3 bases: TGTGCCAGCAGTTTGGGACTAGCGGGGACAGATACGCGGTATTTT. Protein product: CASSLGLAGTDTRYF.